A single T cell receptor beta chain is shown here with its context. Its antigen is undetermined. The data derive from a study of cytomegalovirus exposure and HLA in healthy donors. Overall study results and limits: Most subjects had HLA-A and HLA-B alleles reportedly predicted accurately by TCR beta sequences. Another analysis was done later, and it associated approximately 17,000 TCR beta sequences with HLA alleles at 0.05 false discovery rate. The productive fraction for most TCR beta V segments was about 87% or about 30% in an earlier analysis.

The PCR was carried out with 60 Vbeta primers and 13 Jbeta primers. The protocol was immunoSEQ multiplex PCR, while the TCRdb copy is restricted to in-frame clones and leaves out a portion. The sample records some 94,000 clones, roughly 70% being singletons. Trimming at V came to 1 base and at J to 10 bases, leaving 7 bases not matched to a gene. The CDR3 spans 14 residues. Germline lookup yields CDR1 SGHTA and CDR2 FQGTGA. Sequencing was carried out using PBMCs. The gene calls are TRBV7-3 and TRBJ2-1; 7 nucleotides match TRBD2. The receptor comes from a man between 50 and 59 years old in good health and CMV-seronegative. CDR3: CASSLRGGQGEQFF. CDR3 nucleotide sequence: TGTGCCAGCAGCTTAAGGGGAGGGCAAGGCGAGCAGTTCTTC. Full variable domain (missing parts from reference TRBV7-3 and TRBJ2-1): GAGVSQTPSNKVTEKGKYVELRCDPISGHTALYWYRQSLGQGPEFLIYFQGTGAADDSGLPNDRFFAVRPEGSVSTLKIQRTERGDSAVYLCASSLRGGQGEQFFGPGTRLTVL.